Each of the 11 T cell receptor beta chains below was sequenced from the same sample in a study of CD4+ T cells in melanoma (dated by TCRdb to 2022 to 2024). The library was generated by the immunoSEQ multiplex PCR assay. TCRdb holds this immuneACCESS table with in-frame rearrangements only. Some clones are missing; in checked studies, unresolved V genes explain under half, and the rest has no known cause. The sample data list some 9,900 clones, and around 69% of these were observed just once. The top ten clonotypes cover about 24% of the sample. Sequenced: tumor tissue. These receptors were collected from a human donor with melanoma.

The chain is built from TRBV11-2 and TRBJ2-1, with D perhaps given as TRBD1 or TRBD2 (5 bases each). Germline CDR1 reads SGHAT; CDR2 reads FQNNGV. V lost 3 bases and J lost 4, with 13 bases in between. The CDR3 runs to 15 residues. As DNA, the CDR3 is TGTGCCAGCAGCTTGATAGGGGACGCATACAATGAGCAGTTCTTC. This sequence encodes CASSLIGDAYNEQFF.

V usage is TRBV5-1 and J usage is TRBJ2-3; tentatively, D is TRBD2 (5 bases). This CDR3 has 15 amino acids. Trimming took 0 bases from V and 2 from J, leaving 10 bases between them. Germline CDR1 is SGHRS and CDR2 is YFSETQ. The CDR3 loop is CASSLGPGLTDTQYF. Here the CDR3 DNA reads TGCGCCAGCAGCTTGGGGCCAGGACTCACAGATACGCAGTATTTT. Complete variable domain (other parts from reference TRBV5-1 and TRBJ2-3): KAGVTQTPRYLIKTRGQQVTLSCSPISGHRSVSWYQQTPGQGLQFLFEYFSETQRNKGNFPGRFSGRQFSNSRSEMNVSTLELGDSALYLCASSLGPGLTDTQYFGPGTRLTVL.

CDR3 DNA sequence: TGTGCCAGCAGCTTAGTTGCTAGTGGGGCCACAGATACGCAGTATTTT. Residues: CASSLVASGATDTQYF. The chain links TRBV7-6 to TRBJ2-3; D perhaps matches TRBD1 (5 bases). CDR1 and CDR2 from the germline V gene are SGHVS and FNYEAQ. This CDR3 is built from 16 residues. Trimming removed 1 base at V and 2 bases at J, with 13 bases between.

This chain uses TRBV2 with TRBJ2-1; D is undetermined. The V gene lost 6 bases and the J gene lost 1 base, with 7 bases spanning the gap. CDR1 and CDR2 (germline): SNHLY, FYNNEI. This CDR3 region has 13 residues. The CDR3 bases are TGTGCCAGCAGGGTAGGGTCCTACAATGAGCAGTTCTTC. The encoded protein is CASRVGSYNEQFF.

This clone was seen only once. J is TRBJ1-2 and V is TRBV2, with unresolved D. From germline, CDR1 is SNHLY and CDR2 FYNNEI. This CDR3 spans 13 amino acids. Trimming stripped 6 bases from V and 4 bases from J, with 12 bases between. In DNA, the CDR3 is TGTGCCAGCAGGCGGACTGTTGTCTATGGCTACACCTTC. Translating gives CASRRTVVYGYTF. Full variable domain (rest looked up from reference TRBV2 and TRBJ1-2): EPEVTQTPSHQVTQMGQEVILRCVPISNHLYFYWYRQILGQKVEFLVSFYNNEISEKSEIFDDQFSVERPDGSNFTLKIRSTKLEDSAMYFCASRRTVVYGYTFGSGTRLTVV.

The V and J genes are TRBV7-8 and TRBJ2-3; 12 bases line up with TRBD2. The CDR3 consists of 18 residues. Per germline, CDR1 SGHVS and CDR2 FQNEAQ. Unmatched junction bases numbered 13, after V lost 5 bases and J lost 4 bases. The CDR3 nucleotides are TGTGCCAGCAGCCCTAGGACTAGCGGGGCAGATTCGGCAGATACGCAGTATTTT. Its translation is CASSPRTSGADSADTQYF.

This clone occurred a few times. The chain combines TRBV10-1 with TRBJ1-3, with D unclear. This CDR3 region has 12 residues. The germline V gene encodes CDR1 WNHNN and CDR2 SYGVQD (reference sequence). Trimming shortened V by 8 bases and J by 2 bases, and 7 bases separated the two germline ends. In nucleotides, the CDR3 is TGCGCCAGCCTTGGAACTGGAAACACCATATATTTT. As protein: CASLGTGNTIYF.

This chain links TRBV19 with TRBJ1-3; D may be TRBD1 (6 bases). Trimming cost V 7 bases and J 0 bases, with 16 bases left between them. Germline CDR1 LNHDA, CDR2 SQIVND (reference sequence). CDR3 length: 16 amino acids. CDR3 nucleotides: TGTGCCAGTACCTCAGACAGGCATCTCTCTGGAAACACCATATATTTT. It specifies CASTSDRHLSGNTIYF. Full variable domain (outside the CDR3, taken from reference TRBV19 and TRBJ1-3): DGGITQSPKYLFRKEGQNVTLSCEQNLNHDAMYWYRQDPGQGLRLIYYSQIVNDFQKGDIAEGYSVSREKKESFPLTVTSAQKNPTAFYLCASTSDRHLSGNTIYFGEGSWLTVV.

This clone was counted a few times. The chain couples TRBV9 to TRBJ1-1; D possibly corresponds to TRBD1 (5 bases). CDR3 length: 16 amino acids. Germline V CDR1 and CDR2: SGDLS, YYNGEE. V was shortened by 3 bases and J by 1 base, with 16 bases between the two germline ends. In nucleotides, the CDR3 is TGTGCCAGCAGCGACTCTTCAGTTAGGGGGAACACTGAAGCTTTCTTT. This sequence encodes CASSDSSVRGNTEAFF.

The rearrangement joins TRBV11-3 to TRBJ1-1; D gene ambiguous. Deletions cut 3 bases from V and 0 bases from J, with 14 bases between. The germline V gene has CDR1 SGHNT and CDR2 YENEEA. The CDR3 runs to 16 residues. The chain's CDR3 is CASSLGSWGLNTEAFF. The CDR3 bases are TGTGCCAGCAGCTTGGGTTCTTGGGGATTGAACACTGAAGCTTTCTTT.

The chain recombines TRBV5-4 with TRBJ1-6; TRBD1 is a possible D gene (6 bases). The CDR3 length is 15 residues. Germline CDR1 SGHNT, CDR2 YYREEE (reference sequence). Trimming took 1 base from V and 9 from J, leaving 14 bases between them. The CDR3 nucleotides are TGTGCCAGCAGCTTGTACGGGGGCGGGATTTCACCCCTCCACTTT. It is translated as CASSLYGGGISPLHF.